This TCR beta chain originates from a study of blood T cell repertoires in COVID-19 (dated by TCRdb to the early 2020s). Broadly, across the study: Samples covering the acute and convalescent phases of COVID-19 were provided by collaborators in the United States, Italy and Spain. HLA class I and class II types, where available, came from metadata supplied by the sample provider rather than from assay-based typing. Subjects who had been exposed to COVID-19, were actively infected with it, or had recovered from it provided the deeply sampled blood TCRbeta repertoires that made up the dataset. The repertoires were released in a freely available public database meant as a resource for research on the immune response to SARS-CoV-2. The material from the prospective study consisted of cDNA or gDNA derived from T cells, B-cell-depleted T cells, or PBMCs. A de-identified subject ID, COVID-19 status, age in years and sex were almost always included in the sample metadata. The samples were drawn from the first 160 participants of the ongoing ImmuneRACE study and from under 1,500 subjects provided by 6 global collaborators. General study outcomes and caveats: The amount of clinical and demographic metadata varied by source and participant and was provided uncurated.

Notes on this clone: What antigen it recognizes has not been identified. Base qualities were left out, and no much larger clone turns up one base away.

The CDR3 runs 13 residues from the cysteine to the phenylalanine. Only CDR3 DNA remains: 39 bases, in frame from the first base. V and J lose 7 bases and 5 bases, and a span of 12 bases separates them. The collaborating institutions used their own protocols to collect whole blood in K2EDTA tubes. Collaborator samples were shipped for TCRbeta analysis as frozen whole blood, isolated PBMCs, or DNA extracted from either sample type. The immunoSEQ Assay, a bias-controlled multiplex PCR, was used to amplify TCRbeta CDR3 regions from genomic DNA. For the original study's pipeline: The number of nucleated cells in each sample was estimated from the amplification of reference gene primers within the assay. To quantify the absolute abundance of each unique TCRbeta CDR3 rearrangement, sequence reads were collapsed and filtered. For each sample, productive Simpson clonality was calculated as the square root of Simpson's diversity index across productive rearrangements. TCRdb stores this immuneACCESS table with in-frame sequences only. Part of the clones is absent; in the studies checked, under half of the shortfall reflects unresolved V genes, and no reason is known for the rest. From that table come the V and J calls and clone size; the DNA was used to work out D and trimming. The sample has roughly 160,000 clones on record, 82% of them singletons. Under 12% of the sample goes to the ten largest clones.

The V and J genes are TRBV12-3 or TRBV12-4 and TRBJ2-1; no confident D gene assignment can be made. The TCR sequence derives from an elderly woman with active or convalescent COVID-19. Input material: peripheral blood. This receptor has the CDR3 CASTPGPNNEQFF. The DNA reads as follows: TGTGCCAGCACCCCGGGTCCAAACAATGAGCAGTTCTTC.